The clone carrying this TCR beta chain was observed a handful of times. Via MiXCR, TCRdb re-called the 5' RACE reads, giving one row per CDR3 protein. The table lists tens of thousands of distinct CDR3 sequences, around a tenth of them singletons. The record originates from a study of early T cells in non-severe SARS-CoV-2 infection. Germline-derived CDR1 and CDR2 are MGHRA and YSYEKL. The CDR3 is 13 amino acids. The V end lost 3 bases, the J end lost 9 bases, and 12 bases lay between the germline ends. The TCR sequence derives from an adult who was a healthcare worker with PCR-confirmed SARS-CoV-2 infection or an uninfected control (not recorded which). The input for sequencing was whole blood, taken at baseline. The chain uses TRBV4-1 and TRBJ2-4; D is tentatively TRBD1 or TRBD2 (5 bases each). The chain's CDR3 is CASSHPRDAIQYF. The CDR3 DNA follows: TGCGCCAGCAGCCATCCCCGGGACGCCATTCAGTACTTC.